This T cell receptor (beta chain) derives from a study of shared clonotypes between healthy human individuals. General study points: The represented genetic and exposure-history diversity was limited by the small number of donors. Non-shared clonotypes had lower generation probabilities than those shared by all four donors.

The table came from immunoSEQ multiplex PCR; TCRdb's copy has only in-frame clones and leaves some out. The sample shows roughly 2 million clones, approximately 95% of them seen only once. Germline CDR1 and CDR2: SGHAT and FQNNGV. J was trimmed by 7 bases and V by 4 bases; bases with no gene match: 19. The CDR3 length is 19 residues. On this clone itself: Its antigen is as yet unknown.

Sequenced sample: naive CD4+ T cells sorted from blood. Subset reported: CD45RA+ positively selected. The J gene is TRBJ1-4, the V gene TRBV11-2, with 9 bases aligning to TRBD1. The source is a man aged 18 to 30 in good health. For the CDR3, the DNA is TGTGCCAGCAGCTCGACGACGGGACAGGGTGGGTTTCGTCGTGAAAAACTGTTTTTT. Its protein is CASSSTTGQGGFRREKLFF.